Presented here are 18 T cell receptor beta chains from one specimen sequenced in a study of blood T cell repertoires in COVID-19. Libraries were prepared by immunoSEQ multiplex PCR; TCRdb keeps only in-frame clonotypes and omits some of them. This table holds some 150,000 clones, over 80% found once. What was sequenced was peripheral blood. The origin of the receptors is a woman aged 60-75 years who had recovered from COVID-19.

The V call is TRBV28, the J call TRBJ2-5; D is unclear. Trimming stripped 7 bases from V and 2 bases from J, with 8 bases between. The CDR3 is 12 amino acids. CDR1 and CDR2 from the germline V gene are MDHEN and SYDVKM. The CDR3 region has the DNA TGTGCCAGCAAATCAGGTCAAGAGACCCAGTACTTC. Translation: CASKSGQETQYF. The full variable domain, rest sourced from reference TRBV28 and TRBJ2-5, is DVKVTQSSRYLVKRTGEKVFLECVQDMDHENMFWYRQDPGLGLRLIYFSYDVKMKEKGDIPEGYSVSREKKERFSLILESASTNQTSMYLCASKSGQETQYFGPGTRLLVL.

The rearrangement links TRBV14 to TRBJ2-7; TRBD1 matches at 10 bases. V lost 4 bases and J lost 4; bases outside the gene matches: 1. The CDR3 extends over 13 amino acids. Looked up from germline, CDR1 is SGHDN and CDR2 is FVKESK. The CDR3 DNA reads as TGTGCCAGCAGCCCGGACAGGGGGTACGAGCAGTACTTC. Translated: CASSPDRGYEQYF.

This rearrangement joins TRBV7-3 to TRBJ1-1; TRBD1 is a possible D gene (5 bases). V was cut by 4 bases and J by 9 bases, with 21 bases left in between. This CDR3 comprises 15 residues. CDR1 is SGHTA and CDR2 is FQGTGA in the germline V gene. The CDR3 reads CASSSGPLGGSKAFF. The CDR3 DNA follows: TGTGCCAGCAGCTCAGGTCCCTTGGGGGGAAGTAAAGCTTTCTTT.

The rearrangement joins TRBV18 to TRBJ2-1; possible D gene TRBD2, 5 bases. Germline V gene sequence: CDR1 KGHSH, CDR2 LQKENI. Deletions cut 8 bases from V and 7 bases from J, with 12 bases between. This CDR3 comprises 12 residues. This chain's CDR3 is CASEGPSNEQFF. CDR3 coding DNA: TGTGCCAGCGAGGGCCCAAGTAATGAGCAGTTCTTC.

This chain connects TRBV28 to TRBJ1-5, with D possibly matching TRBD1 (5 bases). The germline V gene encodes CDR1 MDHEN and CDR2 SYDVKM. Trimming removed 1 base from V and 7 bases from J, with 14 bases in between. The CDR3 has 15 residues. This chain's CDR3 is CASSLLGQGGQPQHF. CDR3 nucleotide sequence: TGTGCCAGCAGTTTATTAGGCCAGGGAGGGCAGCCCCAGCATTTT.

V usage is TRBV28 and J usage is TRBJ2-1, with D perhaps TRBD1 (5 bases). This CDR3 comprises 15 residues. The ends were cut back, 6 bases at V and 3 bases at J, with 15 bases in the middle. The germline V gene encodes CDR1 MDHEN and CDR2 SYDVKM. The CDR3 is CASRTVRLGYNEQFF. The CDR3, as DNA: TGTGCCAGCAGGACAGTCAGACTGGGCTACAATGAGCAGTTCTTC. The complete variable domain, with remaining parts taken from reference TRBV28 and TRBJ2-1, reads DVKVTQSSRYLVKRTGEKVFLECVQDMDHENMFWYRQDPGLGLRLIYFSYDVKMKEKGDIPEGYSVSREKKERFSLILESASTNQTSMYLCASRTVRLGYNEQFFGPGTRLTVL.

The chain is built from TRBV28 and TRBJ1-4; TRBD1 matches 7 bases. Per germline, CDR1 MDHEN and CDR2 SYDVKM. This CDR3 has 15 amino acids. Trimming at V came to 3 bases and at J to 4 bases, leaving 5 bases not matched to a gene. The CDR3 nucleotides read TGTGCCAGCAGTTTTAGACAGGGATATAATGAAAAACTGTTTTTT. Its protein product is CASSFRQGYNEKLFF. Full variable domain (remainder filled in from reference TRBV28 and TRBJ1-4): DVKVTQSSRYLVKRTGEKVFLECVQDMDHENMFWYRQDPGLGLRLIYFSYDVKMKEKGDIPEGYSVSREKKERFSLILESASTNQTSMYLCASSFRQGYNEKLFFGSGTQLSVL.

The chain links TRBV3-1 (or the pseudogene TRBV3-2) to TRBJ2-3, with D possibly matching TRBD2 (5 bases). From germline, CDR1 is LGHDT and CDR2 YNNKEL (reference sequence). Trimming shortened V by 6 bases and J by 7 bases, and 14 bases separated the two germline ends. The CDR3 totals 13 residues. This chain's CDR3 is CASSDPTRNTQYF. CDR3 coding DNA: TGTGCCAGCAGTGACCCCACTAGAAATACGCAGTATTTT.

This clone was detected a few times. CDR3 DNA: TGTGCCAGTAGTCCCCACAGGGGCAGCAGCAATCAGCCCCAGCATTTT. Its translation is CASSPHRGSSNQPQHF. V usage is TRBV19 and J usage is TRBJ1-5, with 7 bases that match TRBD1. The V and J ends lost 5 bases and 1 base, in that order; junction bases with no gene match: 8. Germline CDR1 is LNHDA and CDR2 is SQIVND (reference sequence). The length of the CDR3 is 16 residues.

The chain couples TRBV7-2 to TRBJ2-1; 7 bases fit TRBD2. The junction had 10 bases not matched to a gene; V was cut back by 6 bases and J by 5 bases. The V gene's germline CDR1 is SGHTA and CDR2 FQGNSA. CDR3 length equals 15 residues. The DNA for the CDR3 is TGTGCCAGCAGATCTTTGGGGGGGGTCAACAATGAGCAGTTCTTC. Translation gives CASRSLGGVNNEQFF.

V usage is TRBV18 and J usage is TRBJ2-3; 11 bases line up with TRBD1. Losses at the gene ends were 3 bases for V and 5 bases for J; bases not matched to a gene: 4. Germline CDR1 KGHSH, CDR2 LQKENI. This CDR3 comprises 15 residues. The CDR3 reads CASSPGQGVGDTQYF. Here the CDR3 DNA reads TGTGCCAGCTCACCGGGACAGGGGGTAGGAGATACGCAGTATTTT.

The rearrangement links TRBV2 to TRBJ1-3, with D uncertain. This CDR3 has 14 residues. Deletions cut 8 bases from V and 3 bases from J, with 14 bases between. Germline assignment: CDR1 SNHLY and CDR2 FYNNEI. DNA of the CDR3: TGTGCCAGCTCTTCCGGTCACGGTGGAAACACCATATATTTT. As protein: CASSSGHGGNTIYF.

The rearrangement links TRBV10-3 to TRBJ2-3; a possible D gene is TRBD2 (6 bases). Germline values: CDR1 ENHRY, CDR2 SYGVKD. The CDR3 length is 13 residues. Trimming stripped 7 bases from V and 2 bases from J, with 10 bases between. The CDR3 is CAITRDFTDTQYF. The CDR3 DNA follows: TGTGCCATCACTCGGGACTTCACAGATACGCAGTATTTT.

The chain carries TRBV5-4 and TRBJ2-5, with 7 bases aligning to TRBD2. The germline CDR1 and CDR2 sequences are SGHNT and YYREEE (reference sequence). The CDR3 length is 14 residues. V lost 6 bases and J lost 0; bases outside the gene matches: 5. CDR3 bases: TGTGCCAGCAACCCCGGGACTAACCAAGAGACCCAGTACTTC. The encoded protein is CASNPGTNQETQYF.

This clone was seen once. The chain couples TRBV5-1 to TRBJ2-7, with TRBD1 matching over 11 bases. Germline V gene data show CDR1 as SGHRS and CDR2 as YFSETQ. V dropped 4 bases and J dropped 0; count of bases not matched to a gene: 9. The CDR3 runs to 17 residues. CDR3 DNA: TGCGCCAGCAGCCTGGGACAGGGGGTTTTAAGCTCCTACGAGCAGTACTTC. Protein sequence: CASSLGQGVLSSYEQYF.

This clone was picked up one time. V and J are TRBV4-1 and TRBJ1-3; D is ambiguous. Germline-derived CDR1 and CDR2 are MGHRA and YSYEKL. The CDR3 runs 11 residues. Trimming took off 7 bases at V and 8 bases at J, with 9 bases between the two ends. This CDR3 reads CASTPGDTIYF. The CDR3 nucleotides read TGCGCCAGCACCCCCGGGGACACCATATATTTT.

The chain uses TRBV10-3 and TRBJ2-7; D might be TRBD1 (5 bases). Germline CDR1 is ENHRY and CDR2 is SYGVKD. The CDR3 spans 15 residues. V lost 0 bases and J 9 bases, leaving 18 bases between the germline ends. The CDR3 coding sequence is TGTGCCATCAGTGAGTCGAGACAGAGAGGTAATGGGCAGTACTTC. Translated, it gives CAISESRQRGNGQYF.

This clone was recorded a few times. This chain uses TRBV28 with TRBJ1-5; D is possibly TRBD1 (5 bases). The CDR3 length is 15 residues. The V gene lost 7 bases and the J gene lost 1 base, with 14 bases spanning the gap. The germline V gene has CDR1 MDHEN and CDR2 SYDVKM. The CDR3 DNA is TGTGCCAGCACCCCCCGGGGGGTAAGCAATCAGCCCCAGCATTTT. It encodes CASTPRGVSNQPQHF.